The 16 T cell receptor beta chains below come from one sample, sequenced in a study of OX40 agonist ivuxolimab in advanced cancers. The assay was immunoSEQ multiplex PCR, and TCRdb's table has in-frame clones only and misses some. The data hold about 12,000 clones, with roughly 81% observed a single time. The sample here was CD4+ or CD8+ T cells sorted from blood, taken in a trial of the OX40 agonist ivuxolimab. The receptors originated from an adult with an advanced solid tumor such as melanoma, head and neck, liver or kidney cancer.

The genes are TRBV30 and TRBJ2-7, with 9 bases aligning to TRBD2. This CDR3 comprises 13 residues. Looked up from germline, CDR1 is GTSNPN and CDR2 is SVGIG (reference sequence). V shed 4 bases, J shed 5 bases, and the junction held 6 bases outside the gene matches. The DNA of the CDR3 is TGTGCCTGGACCGCGGGAGGGGGCAACGAGCAGTACTTC. Its translation is CAWTAGGGNEQYF.

The chain joins TRBV27 to TRBJ2-5, with 9 bases lining up with TRBD2. V dropped 9 bases and J dropped 5; count of bases not matched to a gene: 10. There are 14 residues in the CDR3. Germline V gives CDR1 MNHEY, CDR2 SMNVEV (reference sequence). DNA of the CDR3: TGTGCCAGTCGTAGCGGGAGTTTGGAGGAGACCCAGTACTTC. Protein: CASRSGSLEETQYF.

CDR3: CASSQKGYSETQYF. The CDR3, as DNA: TGCGCCAGCAGCCAAAAGGGGTATTCAGAGACCCAGTACTTC. V is TRBV4-1 and J is TRBJ2-5; D is perhaps TRBD1 (5 bases). V gave up 2 bases and J gave up 4 bases, with 11 bases separating them. Germline V lookup: CDR1 MGHRA, CDR2 YSYEKL. This CDR3 region has 14 residues.

The CDR3 is CASSLGLAGVPEQFF. The CDR3 bases are TGTGCCAGCAGCCTTGGACTAGCGGGAGTTCCTGAGCAGTTCTTC. The genes are TRBV5-8 and TRBJ2-1, with 13 bases matching TRBD2. Germline lookup yields CDR1 SGHTS and CDR2 YDEGEE. The CDR3 runs to 15 residues. J was trimmed by 9 bases and V by 4 bases; bases with no gene match: 7.

V and J are TRBV7-9 and TRBJ2-7; 11 bases fit TRBD2. J lost 4 bases, V lost 2 bases, and 4 bases had no gene match. CDR1 is SEHNR, CDR2 FQNEAQ, per germline (reference sequence). The CDR3 has 15 amino acids. As DNA, the CDR3 is TGTGCCAGCAGCTTAACCGGGACTAGCGGATACGAGCAGTACTTC. Protein: CASSLTGTSGYEQYF.

This chain uses TRBV6-6 with TRBJ2-3, with 8 positions matching TRBD2. V lost 4 bases, J lost 3 bases, and 3 bases stayed unmatched. The CDR3 loop spans 14 amino acids. Germline CDR1 is MNHNY and CDR2 is SVGAGI (reference sequence). The CDR3 DNA reads TGTGCCAGCAGTTCGGGACTAGGAACAGATACGCAGTATTTT. It is translated as CASSSGLGTDTQYF.

The chain combines TRBV5-5 with TRBJ1-2, with D tentatively TRBD1 (6 bases). The CDR3 has 16 amino acids. Trimming cost V 2 bases and J 7 bases, with 21 bases left between them. CDR1 is SGHKS and CDR2 is YYEKEE in the germline V gene (reference sequence). CDR3 DNA sequence: TGTGCCAGCAGCTTAGACGAAAGGGGGGGCGAGGTTGGCTACACCTTC. Translation: CASSLDERGGEVGYTF.

The chain combines TRBV14 with TRBJ2-2; no clear D gene. Per the germline V gene, CDR1 is SGHDN and CDR2 is FVKESK. Trimming left V 2 bases short and J 6 bases short, with 4 bases between. The CDR3 spans 12 residues. For the CDR3, the DNA is TGTGCCAGCAGCCAATTGGCCGGGGAGCTGTTTTTT. Translation gives CASSQLAGELFF.

The gene calls are TRBV27 and TRBJ2-5; the D gene is possibly TRBD1 (5 bases). From germline, CDR1 is MNHEY and CDR2 SMNVEV (reference sequence). The CDR3 is made up of 13 amino acids. The V gene lost 6 bases and the J gene lost 5 bases, with 13 bases spanning the gap. The CDR3 nucleotides are TGTGCCAGCAGAAGTTTAGGGGTTGAGACCCAGTACTTC. Encoded protein: CASRSLGVETQYF.

V gene TRBV7-8 combines with J gene TRBJ2-1; D unresolved. Trimming cost V 0 bases and J 8 bases, with 5 bases left between them. CDR3 size: 12 residues. From germline, CDR1 is SGHVS and CDR2 FQNEAQ. CDR3 protein: CASSLAEYEQFF. CDR3 bases: TGTGCCAGCAGCTTAGCAGAGTATGAGCAGTTCTTC.

The chain employs TRBV29-1 and TRBJ2-7; 9 nucleotides match TRBD1. The ends lost 7 bases at V and 4 bases at J; junction bases unmatched: 11. The CDR3 is 14 residues long. CDR1 SQVTM and CDR2 ANQGSEA come from the germline V gene. The CDR3 sequence is CSAWVGTGRYEQYF. The DNA of the CDR3 is TGCAGCGCCTGGGTTGGGACAGGGAGATACGAGCAGTACTTC.

The chain couples TRBV4-1 to TRBJ2-3; D is ambiguous. The CDR3 is 14 residues long. The germline gives CDR1 MGHRA, CDR2 YSYEKL. Trimming shortened V by 4 bases and J by 0 bases, and 8 bases separated the two germline ends. The CDR3 sequence is CASSRVGSTDTQYF. CDR3 nucleotides: TGCGCCAGCAGCCGGGTGGGAAGCACAGATACGCAGTATTTT.

This sequence joins TRBV27 and TRBJ2-7; either TRBD1 or TRBD2 may fit D (5 bases each). With 3 bases removed from V and 3 bases from J, the gap between germline ends came to 15 bases. The CDR3 runs to 15 residues. Germline V CDR1 and CDR2: MNHEY, SMNVEV (reference sequence). This CDR3 reads CASSFRTGRHYEQYF. The CDR3, as DNA: TGTGCCAGCAGTTTTCGGACGGGACGGCACTACGAGCAGTACTTC.

The chain combines TRBV9 with TRBJ2-7; D uncertain. Trimming pared 0 bases from V and 2 bases from J, leaving 9 bases between. The CDR3 consists of 14 residues. Germline CDR1 SGDLS, CDR2 YYNGEE. The CDR3, as DNA: TGTGCCAGCAGCGTAGAGGGTCGGGCCTACGAGCAGTACTTC. Encoded protein: CASSVEGRAYEQYF.

The V gene is TRBV27, the J gene TRBJ1-1; possibly TRBD1 for D (5 bases). The CDR3 sequence is 14 residues long. Germline CDR1 MNHEY, CDR2 SMNVEV (reference sequence). V was clipped by 4 bases and J by 3 bases, with 12 bases between them. The CDR3 loop is CASSYGGGHTEAFF. CDR3 coding DNA: TGTGCCAGCAGTTACGGGGGGGGTCACACTGAAGCTTTCTTT.

The gene calls are TRBV2 and TRBJ2-2; TRBD2 matches 8 bases. This CDR3 contains 17 residues. V gave up 0 bases and J gave up 4 bases; unmatched junction bases: 7. CDR1 and CDR2 from the germline V gene are SNHLY and FYNNEI. The CDR3 nucleotides are TGTGCCAGCAGTGAAGCGCCCCGGACTAGCCTCACCGGGGAGCTGTTTTTT. Its translation is CASSEAPRTSLTGELFF.